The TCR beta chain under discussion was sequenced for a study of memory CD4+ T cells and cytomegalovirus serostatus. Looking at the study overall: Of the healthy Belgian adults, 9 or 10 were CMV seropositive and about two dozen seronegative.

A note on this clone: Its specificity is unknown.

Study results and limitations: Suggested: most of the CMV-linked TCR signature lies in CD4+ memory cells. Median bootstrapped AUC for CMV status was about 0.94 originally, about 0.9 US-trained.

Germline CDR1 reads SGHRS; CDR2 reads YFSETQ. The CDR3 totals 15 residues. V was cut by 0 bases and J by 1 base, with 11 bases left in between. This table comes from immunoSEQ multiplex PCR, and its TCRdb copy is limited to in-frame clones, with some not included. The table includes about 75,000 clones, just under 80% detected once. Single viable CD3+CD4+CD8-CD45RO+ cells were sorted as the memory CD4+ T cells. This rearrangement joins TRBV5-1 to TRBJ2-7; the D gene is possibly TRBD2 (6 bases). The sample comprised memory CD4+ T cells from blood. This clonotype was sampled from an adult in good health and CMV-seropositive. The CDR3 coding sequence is TGCGCCAGCAGCTTGGCTCTCGGGAGATCCTACGAGCAGTACTTC. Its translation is CASSLALGRSYEQYF.